The sequence of this T cell receptor beta chain was determined in a study of OX40 agonist ivuxolimab in advanced cancers. Looking at the study overall: Patients' therapy was ivuxolimab, an antibody that acts as an agonist of OX40 (CD134). Overall study results and limits: In the 0.1 to 3.0 mg/kg range, CD4+ and CD8+ blood T cells had expanded clonally by week 6.

With respect to this clone: The antigen remains undetermined.

Assay: immunoSEQ multiplex PCR; the TCRdb copy retains only in-frame clones and omits some. The table shows 50,000 to 75,000 clones, with 75% to 90% occurring only once. The CDR3 has 16 residues. In germline, CDR1 is SNHLY, CDR2 FYNNEI. Trimming removed 4 bases from V and 4 bases from J; junction bases left unmatched: 9. The clonotype originates from an adult with an advanced solid tumor such as melanoma, head and neck, liver or kidney cancer. The specimen was CD4+ or CD8+ T cells sorted from blood, collected in a trial of the OX40 agonist ivuxolimab. This rearrangement joins TRBV2 to TRBJ1-2; 10 nucleotides match TRBD1. The CDR3 loop is CASSVPGQGISYGYTF. DNA for the CDR3: TGTGCCAGCAGTGTACCGGGACAGGGGATTTCCTATGGCTACACCTTC. The full variable domain, completed using reference TRBV2 and TRBJ1-2, is EPEVTQTPSHQVTQMGQEVILRCVPISNHLYFYWYRQILGQKVEFLVSFYNNEISEKSEIFDDQFSVERPDGSNFTLKIRSTKLEDSAMYFCASSVPGQGISYGYTFGSGTRLTVV.